This T cell receptor beta chain came from a study of shared T cell receptors in the human thymus (dated by TCRdb to the early 2020s). Context from the whole study: The study investigated the way shared, self-reactive T-cell receptor alpha chains are produced in the human thymus.

Concerning this clone itself: The clone's antigen remains unknown. Per-nucleotide qualities are absent, and no much larger clonotype sits a single base away.

Library preparation used the immunoSEQ multiplex PCR assay. In TCRdb, the immuneACCESS table is reduced to in-frame sequences with V and J assigned. These tables do not hold every clone; where another copy was compared, an unresolved V gene accounts for under half, and the others remain unexplained. In this sample the table shows hundreds of thousands of clones, roughly 88% of which occur a single time. About 0.01% of the sample goes to the ten largest clones. The germline V gene supplies CDR1 SNHLY and CDR2 FYNNEI. Between the V and J ends, shortened by 6 bases and 0 bases respectively, the junction contains 12 bases. The cysteine opens and the phenylalanine closes a CDR3 of 15 amino acids. Just the 45-base CDR3 DNA is kept, in frame starting at base 1. These data were also filed under a second study, of human thymus T cells. From that second study: The donors were immunologically healthy infants in Finland who had open corrective cardiac surgery for congenital heart defects. The thymus tissue came from surgical resects taken out during corrective cardiac surgery. Both the thymic and the peripheral blood repertoires appeared to show biased V and J gene segment usage. The related research reported highly overlapping thymic TCR repertoires among unrelated individuals. TCR alpha and beta repertoires from fewer than ten infant thymus samples and a few related peripheral blood samples were characterized in the study. The cohort included more than 5 male and two female infants, with donor ages spanning 7 to 244 days. Thymocytes were released mechanically from tissue and stored at -70 °C as pellets of 10-30 million cells. A QIAsymphony instrument was used to extract genomic DNA from frozen cell pellets. The immunoSEQ multiplex PCR assay was used to amplify the TCRB and TCRAD loci from a standardized amount of quality-controlled genomic DNA. The amplicons spanned the V(D)J region and were long enough to cover the CDR3 and allow V and J genes to be identified. The commercial immunoSEQ service was used to sequence amplicons on an Illumina platform. Corrections for primer bias and sequencing errors followed previously described methods, while TCRAD and TCRB definitions were based on the IMGT database. Analysis of the repertoires was done with immunoSEQ Analyzer 3.0 and VDJTools and included basic statistics, V/J segment usage, diversity estimates, rarefaction and pairwise overlap. To estimate diversity, the Chao1, ChaoE, Efron-Thisted, Shannon and inverse Simpson indices were applied, and diversity was also estimated on datasets down-sampled to the smallest sample. For repertoire overlap, CDR3 nucleotide sequence, V gene and J gene had to match strictly, and clustering was done by Jaccard-based multidimensional scaling. Thymus samples yielded on average approximately 840,000 unique TCRB clonotypes, compared with some 83,000 from blood samples.

The rearrangement joined TRBV2 to TRBJ1-3, with no D gene named confidently. Sequenced input: thymocytes. This sequence originates from a boy under two years old with a congenital heart defect. Donor details come from another sample of the same person, matched by shared clones. CDR3 sequence: CASSALHPSGNTIYF. The sequence in DNA is TGTGCCAGCAGCGCCTTACACCCCTCTGGAAACACCATATATTTT.